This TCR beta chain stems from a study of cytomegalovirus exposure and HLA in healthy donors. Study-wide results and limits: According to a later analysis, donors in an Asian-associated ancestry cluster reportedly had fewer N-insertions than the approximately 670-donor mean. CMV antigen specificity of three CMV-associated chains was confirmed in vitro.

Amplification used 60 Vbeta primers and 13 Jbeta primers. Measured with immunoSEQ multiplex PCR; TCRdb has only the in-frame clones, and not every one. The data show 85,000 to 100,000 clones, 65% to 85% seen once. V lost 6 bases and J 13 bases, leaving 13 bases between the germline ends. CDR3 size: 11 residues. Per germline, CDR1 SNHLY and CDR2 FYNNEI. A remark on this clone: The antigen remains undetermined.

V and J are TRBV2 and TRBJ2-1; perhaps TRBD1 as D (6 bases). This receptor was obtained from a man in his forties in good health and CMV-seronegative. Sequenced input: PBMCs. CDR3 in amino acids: CASRDRDKQFF. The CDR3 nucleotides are TGTGCCAGCAGGGACCGGGACAAACAGTTCTTC.